A selection of T cell receptor beta chains follows, all from one sample in a study of CXCR3-negative and CXCR3-positive naive CD8 T cells. TCRdb reanalyzed the 5' RACE reads, giving one entry per CDR3 protein sequence and no DNA. The sample has 140,000 to 150,000 distinct CDR3 sequences. Sequenced material: naive CXCR3+ CD8+ T cells from blood. These receptors all stem from a human donor in good health. Some clones in this sample may be carry-over from other donors' samples. Each CDR3 is given with its conserved first and last residue.

length	V	J	CDR3
16	TRBV12-5	TRBJ2-3	CASGLVYMSSTDTQYF
16	TRBV7-9	TRBJ2-7	CASSLGQGLKSYEQYF
15	TRBV29-1	TRBJ2-1	CSVASSSGGVNEQFF
16	TRBV28	TRBJ1-5	CASSFKELGFNQPQHF
15	TRBV20-1	TRBJ2-1	CSARDPGTGGNEQFF
13	TRBV24-1	TRBJ2-1	CATSGAGDNKQFF
13	TRBV27	TRBJ1-2	CASSFGRSYGYTF
16	TRBV19	TRBJ2-7	CASSTTVDGTTYEQYF
15	TRBV24-1	TRBJ2-3	CASSFSVAALDTQYF
18	TRBV11-2	TRBJ2-1	CASSPGTSGLGSYNEQFF
13	TRBV29-1	TRBJ1-1	CSVEDSRNTEAFF
14	TRBV6-5	TRBJ2-1	CASSGGLEYNEQFF
16	TRBV11-2	TRBJ2-5	CASSYGTSGVQETQYF
17	TRBV14	TRBJ1-1	CASSPLDMGGPNTEAFF
15	TRBV14	TRBJ2-1	CASSPYGTGNNEQFF
15	TRBV29-1	TRBJ2-2	CSVEYEQGITGELFF
14	TRBV7-9	TRBJ2-7	CASSLGGGGLEQYF
15	TRBV28	TRBJ2-3	CASRDRRGGANTQYF
15	TRBV7-9	TRBJ2-1	CASSFDPSSYNEQFF
17	TRBV5-1	TRBJ2-5	CASSELTSGREAETQYF
14	TRBV6-2/TRBV6-3	TRBJ2-7	CASSYQLAGYEQYF
18	TRBV5-1	TRBJ2-1	CTSSLGLSATTGYNEQFF
14	TRBV9	TRBJ2-7	CASSVTSGTYEQYF
13	TRBV5-1	TRBJ2-7	CASSLDSPYEQYF
17	TRBV14	TRBJ1-4	CASSQELGAATNEKLFF
15	TRBV7-6	TRBJ2-2	CASSSPSEPTGELFF
15	TRBV5-8	TRBJ2-7	CASSLFGGNSYEQYF
18	TRBV27	TRBJ2-1	CASSLSFPSGSQYNEQFF
14	TRBV5-1	TRBJ1-1	CASSHGLGNTEAFF
14	TRBV5-1	TRBJ2-7	CASSLGTGGYEQYF
14	TRBV28	TRBJ2-2	CASSLHYQTGELFF
12	TRBV29-1	TRBJ2-2	CSVMGYTGELFF
16	TRBV5-1	TRBJ2-7	CASSLGTGGAGYEQYF
13	TRBV28	TRBJ1-5	CATHPWDNQPQHF
11	TRBV28	TRBJ1-5	CASSWGQGQHF
13	TRBV12-3/TRBV12-4	TRBJ1-6	CASSSGTGAPLHF
13	TRBV7-9	TRBJ2-1	CASNGLVYNEQFF
17	TRBV23-1	TRBJ1-1	CASSQSPRGRRNTEAFF
14	TRBV10-3	TRBJ2-7	CAIMGQGSSYEQYF
13	TRBV29-1	TRBJ2-1	CSVEGDGYNEQFF
14	TRBV4-3	TRBJ2-3	CASSRSSFTDTQYF
15	TRBV5-6	TRBJ2-7	CASSGNWDRLNEQYF
12	TRBV28	TRBJ1-1	CASSFGSTEAFF
15	TRBV27	TRBJ2-1	CASSSRQSSYNEQFF
14	TRBV7-9	TRBJ1-1	CASSPGLAGTEAFF
15	TRBV11-2	TRBJ2-1	CASSLFPSSYNEQFF
15	TRBV9	TRBJ2-3	CASSARERGPDTQYF
16	TRBV7-6	TRBJ2-5	CASSLIRGQPQETQYF
14	TRBV12-3/TRBV12-4	TRBJ1-3	CASSYISSGNTIYF
14	TRBV5-1	TRBJ2-3	CASSDAGETDTQYF
15	TRBV6-1	TRBJ2-1	CASSERLAGGREQFF
15	TRBV6-5	TRBJ2-1	CASSPGQTGGNEQFF
17	TRBV28	TRBJ2-1	CASSSPNQVEAYNEQFF
12	TRBV29-1	TRBJ1-2	CSIPGRGAGYTF
13	TRBV29-1	TRBJ2-7	CSVEGDRAYEQYF
15	TRBV5-1	TRBJ1-4	CASSFLSQSNEKLFF
16	TRBV2	TRBJ2-1	CASSKKLAGTHNEQFF
11	TRBV29-1	TRBJ2-3	CSAGTTDTQYF
13	TRBV20-1	TRBJ1-5	CSAREGWGQPQHF
13	TRBV5-1	TRBJ2-2	CASSLEGSGELFF